A single sample gave rise to the 19 T cell receptor beta chains below, sequenced in a study of T cell repertoires in cytomegalovirus infection. These receptors' targets are unknown. A single record per CDR3 protein comes from TCRdb applying MiXCR to the reads. The data contain around 800,000 distinct CDR3 sequences, 32% of them singletons. Sequencing used cultured CD8+ T cells from PBMCs, obtained from culture after CMV antigen stimulation. The receptors were gathered from a human donor in good health (CMV status not recorded). Some clones in this sample may be carry-over from other donors' samples.

In its sample, this clonotype was seen a few times. This sequence joins TRBV6-2 or TRBV6-3 and TRBJ2-1; 9 positions agree with TRBD2. Trimming cost V 0 bases and J 6 bases; bases outside gene matches: 9. From germline, CDR1 is MNHEY and CDR2 SVGEGT. The CDR3 spans 17 residues. CDR3 DNA sequence: TGTGCCAGCAGTTACTCGAAGGGCGGGGGGGACTCCAATGAGCAGTTCTTC. This sequence encodes CASSYSKGGGDSNEQFF.

This clonotype was found a few times. J is TRBJ1-5 and V is TRBV5-5, with TRBD1 matching 8 bases. The CDR3 runs to 16 residues. The germline V gene encodes CDR1 SGHKS and CDR2 YYEKEE (reference sequence). V gave up 4 bases and J gave up 2 bases; unmatched junction bases: 8. The CDR3 loop reads CASSKDRAKGNQPQHF. The CDR3, as DNA: TGTGCCAGCAGCAAGGACAGGGCTAAGGGCAATCAGCCCCAGCATTTT.

V is TRBV9 and J is TRBJ1-1, with D uncertain. This CDR3 comprises 15 residues. Germline lookup yields CDR1 SGDLS and CDR2 YYNGEE. V was shortened by 2 bases and J by 2 bases, with 13 bases between the two germline ends. The CDR3 region has the DNA TGTGCCAGCAGCGTCCCTCCGGGAGACAACACTGAAGCTTTCTTT. Translation: CASSVPPGDNTEAFF.

This clonotype appeared a few times. The rearrangement joins TRBV7-9 to TRBJ2-1; TRBD1 matches at 7 bases. Germline-derived CDR1 and CDR2 are SEHNR and FQNEAQ (reference sequence). V lost 2 bases to trimming and J lost 5 bases; unmatched junction nucleotides: 15. CDR3 length: 18 amino acids. As DNA, the CDR3 is TGTGCCAGCAGCTTACGGACAGGTTCAATCTTTCTCCACAATGAGCAGTTCTTC. This gives the protein CASSLRTGSIFLHNEQFF.

This clonotype was counted at least ten times. This chain uses TRBV7-9 with TRBJ1-4, with D tentatively TRBD1 (6 bases). V lost 2 bases and J lost 5, with 9 bases in between. This CDR3 has 14 residues. Germline V gene data show CDR1 as SEHNR and CDR2 as FQNEAQ (reference sequence). The CDR3 sequence is CASSLQGRNEKLFF. Here the CDR3 DNA reads TGTGCCAGCAGCTTACAGGGGAGAAATGAAAAACTGTTTTTT.

This clonotype was observed a few times. The chain joins TRBV4-1 to TRBJ2-5, with TRBD2 identical over 7 bases. The CDR3 totals 18 residues. The V and J ends lost 0 bases and 1 base, in that order; junction bases with no gene match: 11. Per germline, CDR1 MGHRA and CDR2 YSYEKL. Here the CDR3 reads CASSQDRTAGVLQETQYF. CDR3 bases: TGCGCCAGCAGCCAAGATAGAACGGCGGGGGTCCTCCAAGAGACCCAGTACTTC.

In this sample, this clonotype turned up a few times. The chain employs TRBV4-1 and TRBJ2-5; the D gene is possibly TRBD2 (5 bases). There are 13 residues in the CDR3. The V and J ends lost 6 bases and 5 bases respectively, with 13 bases between them. CDR1 and CDR2 (germline): MGHRA, YSYEKL. The CDR3 DNA is TGCGCCAGCAGATCCGAGGGCTCGGAGACCCAGTACTTC. As protein: CASRSEGSETQYF.

This clonotype was recorded a few times. The chain links TRBV12-3 or TRBV12-4 to TRBJ2-1; perhaps D is TRBD1 or TRBD2 (6 bases each). CDR3 length: 13 residues. Trimming left V 7 bases short and J 9 bases short, with 16 bases between. The CDR3 protein is CASIIGGGGEQFF. CDR3 DNA sequence: TGTGCCAGCATCATAGGAGGGGGAGGTGAGCAGTTCTTC.

This clonotype was observed once. CDR3 region: CTSSRQGTYEQYF. Written as DNA, the CDR3 is TGTACTAGCTCACGACAGGGGACCTACGAGCAGTACTTC. The chain joins TRBV7-6 to TRBJ2-7; 8 bases are a match to TRBD1. The CDR3 consists of 13 residues. Germline values: CDR1 SGHVS, CDR2 FNYEAQ.

The chain is built from TRBV7-3 and TRBJ1-6; 9 bases are a match to TRBD1. This CDR3 comprises 15 residues. Germline V gene lookup returns CDR1 SGHTA and CDR2 FQGTGA. With 2 bases clipped from V and 6 bases from J, the junction kept 2 bases outside the gene matches. The DNA for the CDR3 is TGTGCCAGCAGCTTAGGGACAGGGTCTAATTCACCCCTCCACTTT. Translated, it gives CASSLGTGSNSPLHF.

This clonotype was seen only a few times. The rearrangement joins TRBV6-6 to TRBJ1-3, with TRBD1 as a possible D gene (5 bases). The V and J ends lost 0 bases and 2 bases respectively, with 20 bases between them. The germline gives CDR1 MNHNY, CDR2 SVGAGI (reference sequence). The CDR3 totals 19 residues. The DNA for the CDR3 is TGTGCCAGCAGTTACTCGAACCCCCTAAATAAGGGGACTGGAAACACCATATATTTT. It is translated as CASSYSNPLNKGTGNTIYF.

This clonotype was counted ten times or more. The CDR3 loop reads CASSQLAMNRDGPSTGELFF. In DNA form, the CDR3 reads TGCGCCAGCAGCCAACTCGCCATGAACCGGGACGGACCTAGCACCGGGGAGCTGTTTTTT. V gene TRBV4-1 combines with J gene TRBJ2-2; D tentatively fits TRBD1 or TRBD2 (5 bases each). The CDR3 has 20 amino acids. V was clipped by 2 bases and J by 4 bases, with 26 bases between them. Germline loops: CDR1 MGHRA, CDR2 YSYEKL.

There are a few counts of this clonotype. The chain recombines TRBV6-2 or TRBV6-3 with TRBJ2-1, with 12 positions matching TRBD1. This CDR3 comprises 16 residues. V shed 6 bases, J shed 4 bases, and the junction held 7 bases outside the gene matches. Germline V gene lookup returns CDR1 MNHEY and CDR2 SVGEGT. This CDR3 reads CASSSGTGGDYNEQFF. The CDR3 DNA reads as TGTGCCAGCAGCTCCGGGACAGGGGGCGATTACAATGAGCAGTTCTTC.

This clonotype has a handful of counts. The rearrangement uses TRBV6-5 and TRBJ1-1, with a tentative D call TRBD1 (6 bases). Germline loops: CDR1 MNHEY, CDR2 SVGAGI. The CDR3 spans 15 residues. The germline V and J ends were trimmed by 0 bases and 6 bases, with 14 bases remaining between them. The CDR3 DNA is TGTGCCAGCAGTTACTCGGGACACGCAGACGCTGAAGCTTTCTTT. Protein product: CASSYSGHADAEAFF.

This clonotype was picked up a small number of times. This rearrangement joins TRBV7-9 to TRBJ2-2, with D tentatively TRBD1 or TRBD2 (5 bases each). CDR3 length equals 13 residues. V was pared by 3 bases and J by 4 bases, with 6 bases between. The V gene's germline CDR1 is SEHNR and CDR2 FQNEAQ (reference sequence). In DNA, the CDR3 is TGTGCCAGCAGCTTCGGGGCCACCGGGGAGCTGTTTTTT. Translating gives CASSFGATGELFF. Full variable domain (outside the CDR3, taken from reference TRBV7-9 and TRBJ2-2): DTGVSQNPRHKITKRGQNVTFRCDPISEHNRLYWYRQTLGQGPEFLTYFQNEAQLEKSRLLSDRFSAERPKGSFSTLEIQRTEQGDSAMYLCASSFGATGELFFGEGSRLTVL.

This clonotype was seen more than once but under ten times. The V gene is TRBV7-8, the J gene TRBJ2-7; no reliable D call. Trimming stripped 1 base from V and 7 bases from J, with 20 bases between. CDR1 is SGHVS, CDR2 FQNEAQ, per germline. The CDR3 has 16 amino acids. The CDR3 is CASSLGISSTSLEQYV. CDR3 coding DNA: TGTGCCAGCAGCTTAGGCATTTCTTCTACGAGCCTTGAGCAGTACGTC.

V gene TRBV29-1 combines with J gene TRBJ2-1, with 8 bases matching TRBD2. The CDR3 length is 14 residues. Germline V gene lookup returns CDR1 SQVTM and CDR2 ANQGSEA. J gave up 2 bases and V 6 bases, and 6 bases lay outside the gene matches. CDR3 bases: TGCAGCGTCCCCGGGACTAGTACCTACAATGAGCAGTTCTTC. Residues: CSVPGTSTYNEQFF.

The chain is built from TRBV6-1 and TRBJ1-5; 7 nucleotides line up with TRBD1. V lost 6 bases, J lost 5 bases, and 10 bases stayed unmatched. This CDR3 is built from 15 residues. The germline gives CDR1 MNHNS, CDR2 SASEGT. CDR3 bases: TGTGCCAGCAGGGGAATCCGGGACAGCTATCAGCCCCAGCATTTT. This sequence encodes CASRGIRDSYQPQHF.

This clonotype appeared a few times. The genes are TRBV24-1 and TRBJ2-7; TRBD1 matches 9 bases. CDR3 length equals 14 residues. Germline CDR1 KGHDR, CDR2 SFDVKD. Trimming removed 7 bases from V and 0 bases from J; junction bases left unmatched: 3. The DNA of the CDR3 is TGTGCCACCAGGGACAGGGGTCACTCCTACGAGCAGTACGTC. It specifies CATRDRGHSYEQYV.